This is a list of T cell receptor beta chains from one sample in a study of blood T cell repertoires in COVID-19. Sequencing used immunoSEQ multiplex PCR; TCRdb keeps in-frame clones, though not all of them. Of fewer than 200,000 clones in the sample, around 74% were seen once. Sequenced: peripheral blood. The receptor source for this set is a woman aged 60-75 years with COVID-19, enrolled during active disease. Both conserved end residues are trimmed from each CDR3. D genes are given only for firm matches.

d_call	v_call	j_call	cdr3_length	cdr3_aa
-	TRBV28	TRBJ1-2	12	ASSLVQANYGYT
-	TRBV2	TRBJ1-5	11	ASADRTNQPQH
-	TRBV28	TRBJ1-5	12	ASSLGGEGQPQH
-	TRBV5-1	TRBJ2-1	11	ASSPTRSGEQF
-	TRBV20-1	TRBJ1-1	9	SAKWVVGAF
-	TRBV25-1	TRBJ1-4	11	ASSEWPNEKLF
TRBD2	TRBV27	TRBJ2-1	13	ASSSLAGGVNEQF
-	TRBV15	TRBJ2-2	13	ATSRGVSNTGELF
-	TRBV19	TRBJ2-5	11	ASSKTGDATQY
TRBD1	TRBV10-3	TRBJ2-5	12	AIRRQGVQETQY
-	TRBV19	TRBJ1-6	11	ASSTGVDSPLH
-	TRBV7-2	TRBJ1-3	14	ASSLAQGISGNTIY
-	TRBV7-8	TRBJ1-1	12	ASSAEPRGTEAF
TRBD1	TRBV24-1	TRBJ2-7	16	ATSDLRRDRACSYEQY
TRBD1	TRBV15	TRBJ2-6	14	ATSARQGPGANVLT
-	TRBV12-2	TRBJ2-3	22	ASRLVALAGGPVRRSDSTDTQY
-	TRBV19	TRBJ1-5	13	ASSTRQSSNQPQH
TRBD1	TRBV28	TRBJ2-1	11	ASRGTEYNEQF
TRBD2	TRBV19	TRBJ2-3	14	ASSGRLAGAPDTQY
TRBD2	TRBV5-1	TRBJ2-5	14	ASSPVSGRTAGAQY
-	TRBV6-1	TRBJ1-1	10	ASSDRNTEAF
-	TRBV18	TRBJ1-1	11	ASSPGPNTEAF
-	TRBV6-6	TRBJ1-5	15	ASSPIWGRVDNQPQH
TRBD1	TRBV4-3	TRBJ2-1	15	ASSQSTRDRVGNEQF
-	TRBV4-1	TRBJ2-6	13	ASRDGPSGANVLT
-	TRBV1	TRBJ1-1	14	TSSQDPAGTGTEAF
TRBD1	TRBV10-3	TRBJ1-3	14	AISRQGASSGNTIY
TRBD1	TRBV29-1	TRBJ2-1	10	SEGQGYNEQF
-	TRBV30	TRBJ1-6	10	AWSVYQAPLH
-	TRBV6-5	TRBJ1-6	12	ASSRRDGDSPLH
TRBD2	TRBV7-8	TRBJ2-1	17	ASSLVVTSGVSSYNEQF
TRBD1	TRBV28	TRBJ1-4	11	ASSWGTDEKLF
-	TRBV7-6	TRBJ2-2	12	ASSLGVSGGELF
TRBD1	TRBV5-4	TRBJ1-1	14	ASTDLTGTVNTEAF
-	TRBV28	TRBJ1-4	14	ASSLDWSRGSEKLF
-	TRBV7-2	TRBJ1-5	15	ASSLGDRPNSNQPQH
TRBD1	TRBV7-2	TRBJ1-6	15	ASSFSLGQGSGSPLH
TRBD2	TRBV5-4	TRBJ2-5	14	ASSLGTSGVQETQY
-	TRBV7-8	TRBJ2-7	12	ASSPRLALDEQY
TRBD1	TRBV6-2/TRBV6-3	TRBJ2-2	15	ASSDPGQGLNTGELF
TRBD1	TRBV18	TRBJ1-2	12	ASSQTGRKDGYT
TRBD1	TRBV5-6	TRBJ1-4	13	ASSFNRGSNEKLF
-	TRBV6-5	TRBJ2-3	12	ASSYWRSPDTQY
-	TRBV9	TRBJ1-3	11	ASSVQAGNTIY
-	TRBV7-3	TRBJ2-2	12	ASSWGVGTGELF
TRBD1	TRBV7-9	TRBJ1-5	14	ASSSWDRGLKEPQH
-	TRBV18	TRBJ2-2	12	ASSPPQSTGELF
TRBD1	TRBV6-1	TRBJ1-5	12	ASSETGGGQPQH
-	TRBV28	TRBJ1-2	12	ASSLGTGFYGYT
TRBD1	TRBV9	TRBJ2-2	12	ASSASRQGRELF